The present entry profiles one TCR beta chain with its context. Germline values: CDR1 MDHEN, CDR2 SYDVKM. This CDR3 comprises 16 residues. The junction had 9 bases not matched to a gene; V was cut back by 5 bases and J by 3 bases. This sample stems from a study of shared clonotypes between healthy human individuals. The table came from immunoSEQ multiplex PCR; TCRdb's copy has only in-frame clones and leaves some out. Of around 530,000 clones in the sample, around 77% were seen once. Sequenced input: PBMCs. The receptor was derived from a woman aged 40 to 55 in good health. Some clones in this sample may be carry-over from other donors' samples. The chain joins TRBV28 to TRBJ2-1, with TRBD2 matching over 8 bases. CDR3 protein: CASSPRASGRYNEQFF. The CDR3 nucleotides read TGTGCCAGCAGTCCCCGGGCTAGCGGGCGCTACAATGAGCAGTTCTTC.